This T cell receptor (beta chain) is drawn from a study of early T cells in non-severe SARS-CoV-2 infection. Turning to the study itself: The sequenced material was bulk RNA from unsorted whole blood, and its chains were unpaired. Study-wide results and caveats: The study's VDJdb matching favored anti-spike CD8 responses and missed private and CD4 specificities.

Looked up from germline, CDR1 is SGHTA and CDR2 is FQGTGA. The germline V and J ends were trimmed by 1 base and 9 bases, with 10 bases remaining between them. This CDR3 comprises 13 residues. Attached unique molecular identifiers marked individual cDNA molecules. TCRdb fed the 5' RACE reads into MiXCR, producing one record per CDR3 protein. The sample shows roughly 70,000 distinct CDR3 sequences, just over 20% of them seen only once. Of note for this clonotype: The target antigen is unknown.

This receptor was identified in an adult who was a healthcare worker with PCR-confirmed SARS-CoV-2 infection or an uninfected control (not recorded which). The sample was whole blood, taken at baseline. J is TRBJ2-1 and V is TRBV7-3; D is ambiguous. CDR3 bases: TGTGCCAGCAGCTTAATCCGCCAGAGTGAGCAGTTCTTC. It specifies CASSLIRQSEQFF. Looking up the rest from reference TRBV7-3 and TRBJ2-1 gives the full variable domain: GAGVSQTPSNKVTEKGKYVELRCDPISGHTALYWYRQSLGQGPEFLIYFQGTGAADDSGLPNDRFFAVRPEGSVSTLKIQRTERGDSAVYLCASSLIRQSEQFFGPGTRLTVL.